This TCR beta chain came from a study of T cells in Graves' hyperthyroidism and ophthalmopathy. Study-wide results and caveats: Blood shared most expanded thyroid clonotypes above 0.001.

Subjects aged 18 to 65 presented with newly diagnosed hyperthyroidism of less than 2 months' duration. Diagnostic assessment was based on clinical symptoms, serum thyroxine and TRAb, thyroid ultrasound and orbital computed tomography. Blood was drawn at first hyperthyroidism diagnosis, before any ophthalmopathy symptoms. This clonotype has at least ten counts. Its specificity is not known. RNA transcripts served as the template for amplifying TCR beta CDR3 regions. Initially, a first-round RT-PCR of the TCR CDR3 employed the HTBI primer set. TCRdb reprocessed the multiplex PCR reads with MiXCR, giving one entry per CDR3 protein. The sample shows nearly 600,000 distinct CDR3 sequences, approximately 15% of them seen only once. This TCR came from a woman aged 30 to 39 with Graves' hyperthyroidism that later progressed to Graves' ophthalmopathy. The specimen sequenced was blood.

This CDR3 reads CAWSMVMATIYF. As DNA, the CDR3 is TGTGCCTGGAGTATGGTTATGGCCACCATATATTTT. The V call is TRBV30, the J call TRBJ1-3; D is uncertain. Trimming shortened V by 2 bases and J by 9 bases, and 11 bases separated the two germline ends. CDR1 is GTSNPN, CDR2 SVGIG, per germline (reference sequence). The CDR3 totals 12 residues. The full variable domain, rest sourced from reference TRBV30 and TRBJ1-3, is SQTIHQWPATLVQPVGSPLSLECTVEGTSNPNLYWYRQAAGRGLQLLFYSVGIGQISSEVPQNLSASRPQDRQFILSSKKLLLSDSGFYLCAWSMVMATIYFGEGSWLTVV.